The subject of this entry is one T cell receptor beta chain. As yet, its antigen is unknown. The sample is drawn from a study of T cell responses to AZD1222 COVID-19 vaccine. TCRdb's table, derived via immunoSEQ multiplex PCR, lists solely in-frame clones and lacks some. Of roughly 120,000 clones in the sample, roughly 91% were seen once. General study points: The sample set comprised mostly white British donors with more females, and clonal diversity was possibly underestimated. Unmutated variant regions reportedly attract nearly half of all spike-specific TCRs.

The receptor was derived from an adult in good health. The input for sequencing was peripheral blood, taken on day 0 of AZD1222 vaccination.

The CDR3 DNA is TGCAGCTCGGGACAGACCTATGGCTACACCTTC. This gives the protein CSSGQTYGYTF. The rearrangement links TRBV29-1 to TRBJ1-2, with 7 bases matching TRBD1. The V gene end was trimmed by 8 bases and the J gene end by 4 bases; junction bases not matched to a gene: 4. The V gene's germline CDR1 is SQVTM and CDR2 ANQGSEA. The CDR3 sequence is 11 residues long.